This is a list of T cell receptor beta chains from one sample in a study of blood T cells in healthy people across ages. TCRdb recomputed calls from the 5' RACE reads with MiXCR, one row per CDR3 protein. The top ten hold 20% to 25% of the sample, which has around 1,900,000 distinct CDR3 sequences, around 42% seen once. What was sequenced was blood. These receptor sequences come from a human donor in good health. CDR3s include the opening cysteine and the closing phenylalanine or tryptophan.

len,v_gene,CDR3aa
15,TRBV7-2,CASRRTLQTNTEAFF
15,TRBV7-9,CASSPWGGDQETQYF
12,TRBV20-1,CSARVGYTEAFF
17,TRBV20-1,CSARAKHLGTEGYEQYF
15,TRBV9,CASSTGTGWMTEAFF
13,TRBV15,CATSRGFATEAFF
13,TRBV15,CATSRPTFPGYTF
14,TRBV5-1,CASSTEGPLYGYTF
13,TRBV29-1,CNASRQGAREQYF
16,TRBV7-9,CASSRNRGQGSYEQYF
17,TRBV7-3,CASSTTSGGKSSYEQFF
17,TRBV5-5,CASSLVKGRDYQETQYF
18,TRBV5-1,CASSFNRGSLANTGELFF
13,TRBV29-1,CSVSPGQPHEQYF
14,TRBV29-1,CSVARGQLSYEQYF
14,TRBV2,CASSDVGQSYGYTF
14,TRBV7-2,CASSLGDTPYGQYF
16,TRBV20-1,CSARAFGSGSYNEQFF
14,TRBV6-5,CASRDGALNYGYTF
15,TRBV13,CASSLGTSGAKTQYF
15,TRBV28,CASSKGEGSTDTQYF
13,TRBV29-1,CSVRTGGDSPLHF
15,TRBV7-9,CASSHWGQSTDTQYF
14,TRBV6-1,CASSTKTGYNEQFF
13,TRBV6-5,CASSYSPWETQYF
15,TRBV7-9,CASSPPNTGSYEQYF
15,TRBV10-3,CAISVGGSGANVLTF
16,TRBV27,CASSSEARGSRNIQYF
17,TRBV4-3,CASTRLLGLAATDTQYF
16,TRBV12-3/TRBV12-4,CASSFGSGQGLDTQYF
16,TRBV4-3,CASSQDWAVGGRGYTF
13,TRBV12-3/TRBV12-4,CASSFQGGSEQFF
11,TRBV20-1,CSAIRGAEAFF
15,TRBV4-2,CASSQDGAGADGQYF
15,TRBV12-3/TRBV12-4,CASSLQAIGGTEAFF
15,TRBV6-2/TRBV6-3,CASSPGQDYTGELFF
17,TRBV7-2,CASSFVWTADGADTQYF
14,TRBV7-9,CASSPGPYGYEQYF
13,TRBV7-9,CASSLGLRQVEFF
17,TRBV14,CASSQEERGRFTDTQYF
24,TRBV6-2/TRBV6-3,CASSYEGFAGGDLMRLAGDYEQYF
16,TRBV2,CASSGSWGFSNQPQHF
14,TRBV12-3/TRBV12-4,CASSLVSASSPLHF
12,TRBV7-8,CASSRGDSEQFF
11,TRBV30,CAWSVNYEQFF
17,TRBV4-1,CASSQDQRGGLRYEQYF
14,TRBV5-1,CASRDGTGNTEAFF
12,TRBV6-2/TRBV6-3,CASSGRNTEAFF
15,TRBV7-2,CASSLVSGGRNEQFF
14,TRBV6-6,CASSFLTGHQPQHF
16,TRBV7-2,CASNLPSGAHQETQYF